This T cell receptor beta chain was observed in a study of blood T cell repertoires in COVID-19. The overall study: Samples taken during acute and convalescent COVID-19 were collected in the United States, Italy and Spain. Nucleic acid was either cDNA or gDNA, and it came from T cells, B-cell-depleted T cells, or PBMCs.

TCRdb keeps only in-frame clones here, not all; method: immunoSEQ multiplex PCR. This sample has approximately 37,000 clones, with around 90% found just once. This clone was seen only a few times. The length of the CDR3 is 15 residues. The sequencing sample was made of peripheral blood. V is TRBV21-1 and J is TRBJ2-2; the table's TRBD2 call for D was not verified on the DNA. TRBV21-1 is deemed a pseudogene. The origin of this receptor is an elderly woman with acute or convalescent COVID-19. The CDR3, as DNA: TGTGCCAGCGCTACTAACCTTACGAACACCGGGGAGCTGTTTTTT. This sequence encodes CASATNLTNTGELFF.